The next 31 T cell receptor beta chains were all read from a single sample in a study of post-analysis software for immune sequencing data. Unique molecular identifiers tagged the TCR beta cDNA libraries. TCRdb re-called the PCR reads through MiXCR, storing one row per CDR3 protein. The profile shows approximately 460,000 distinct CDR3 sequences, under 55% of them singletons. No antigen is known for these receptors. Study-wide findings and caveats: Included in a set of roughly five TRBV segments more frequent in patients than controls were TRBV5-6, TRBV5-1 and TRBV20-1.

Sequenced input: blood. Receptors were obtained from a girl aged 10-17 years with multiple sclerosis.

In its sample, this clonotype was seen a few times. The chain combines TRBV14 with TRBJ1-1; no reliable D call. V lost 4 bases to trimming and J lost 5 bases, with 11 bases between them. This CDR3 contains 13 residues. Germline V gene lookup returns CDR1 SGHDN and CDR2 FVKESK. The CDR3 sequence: CASSLGRRTEAFF. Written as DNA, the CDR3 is TGTGCCAGCAGCCTAGGTCGTCGGACTGAAGCTTTCTTT.

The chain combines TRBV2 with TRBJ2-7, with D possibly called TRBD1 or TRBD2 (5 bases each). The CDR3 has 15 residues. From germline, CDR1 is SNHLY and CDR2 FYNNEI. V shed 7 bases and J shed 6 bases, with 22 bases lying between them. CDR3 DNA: TGTGCCAGCATGCAGGGATTCAGGGACCCTATCGAGCAGTACTTC. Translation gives CASMQGFRDPIEQYF.

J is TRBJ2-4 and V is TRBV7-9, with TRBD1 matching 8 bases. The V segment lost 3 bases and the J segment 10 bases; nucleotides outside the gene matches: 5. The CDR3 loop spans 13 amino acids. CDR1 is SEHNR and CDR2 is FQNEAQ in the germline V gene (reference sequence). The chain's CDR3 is CASSFVGQAIQYF. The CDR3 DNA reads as TGTGCCAGCAGCTTTGTGGGACAGGCAATTCAGTACTTC.

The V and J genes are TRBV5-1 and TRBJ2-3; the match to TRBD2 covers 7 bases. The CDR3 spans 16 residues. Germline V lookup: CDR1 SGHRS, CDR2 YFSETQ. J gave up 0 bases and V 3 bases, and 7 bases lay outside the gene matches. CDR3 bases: TGCGCCAGCAGCTACCATAGCGGGCCTAGCACAGATACGCAGTATTTT. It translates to CASSYHSGPSTDTQYF.

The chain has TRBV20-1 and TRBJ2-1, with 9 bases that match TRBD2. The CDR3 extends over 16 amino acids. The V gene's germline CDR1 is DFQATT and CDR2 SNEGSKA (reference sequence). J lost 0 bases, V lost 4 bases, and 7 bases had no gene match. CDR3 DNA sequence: TGCAGTGCTAACCGTCCTAGCGGGATCTCCTACAATGAGCAGTTCTTC. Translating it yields CSANRPSGISYNEQFF.

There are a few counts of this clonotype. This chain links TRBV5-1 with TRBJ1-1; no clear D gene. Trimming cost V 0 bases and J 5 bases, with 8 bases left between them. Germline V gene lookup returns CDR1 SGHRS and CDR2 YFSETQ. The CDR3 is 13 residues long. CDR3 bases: TGCGCCAGCAGCTTGGCATGGGGAACTGAAGCTTTCTTT. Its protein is CASSLAWGTEAFF. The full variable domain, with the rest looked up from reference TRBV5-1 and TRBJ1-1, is KAGVTQTPRYLIKTRGQQVTLSCSPISGHRSVSWYQQTPGQGLQFLFEYFSETQRNKGNFPGRFSGRQFSNSRSEMNVSTLELGDSALYLCASSLAWGTEAFFGQGTRLTVV.

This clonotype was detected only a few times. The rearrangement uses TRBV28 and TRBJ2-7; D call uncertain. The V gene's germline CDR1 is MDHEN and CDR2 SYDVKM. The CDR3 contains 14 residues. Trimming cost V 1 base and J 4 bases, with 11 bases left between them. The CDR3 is CASSLFPPGYEQYF. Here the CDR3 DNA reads TGTGCCAGCAGTTTATTTCCTCCTGGGTACGAGCAGTACTTC.

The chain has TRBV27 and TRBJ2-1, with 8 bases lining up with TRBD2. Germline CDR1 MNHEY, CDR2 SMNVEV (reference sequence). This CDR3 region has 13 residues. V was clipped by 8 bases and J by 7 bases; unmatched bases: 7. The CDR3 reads CASGFGGENEQFF. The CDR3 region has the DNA TGTGCCAGCGGGTTCGGGGGGGAGAATGAGCAGTTCTTC.

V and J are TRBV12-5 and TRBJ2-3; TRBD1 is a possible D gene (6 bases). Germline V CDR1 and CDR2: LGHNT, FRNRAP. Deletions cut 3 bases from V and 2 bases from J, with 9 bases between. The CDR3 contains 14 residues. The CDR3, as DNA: TGTGCTAGTGGTTTATCAGGGGACACAGATACGCAGTATTTT. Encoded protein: CASGLSGDTDTQYF. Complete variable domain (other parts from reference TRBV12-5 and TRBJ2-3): DARVTQTPRHKVTEMGQEVTMRCQPILGHNTVFWYRQTMMQGLELLAYFRNRAPLDDSGMPKDRFSAEMPDATLATLKIQPSEPRDSAVYFCASGLSGDTDTQYFGPGTRLTVL.

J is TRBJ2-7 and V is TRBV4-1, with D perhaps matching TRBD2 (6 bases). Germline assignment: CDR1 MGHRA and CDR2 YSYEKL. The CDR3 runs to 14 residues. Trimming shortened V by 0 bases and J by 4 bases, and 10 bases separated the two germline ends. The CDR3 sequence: CASSQDGGFYEQYF. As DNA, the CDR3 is TGCGCCAGCAGCCAAGATGGGGGGTTTTACGAGCAGTACTTC.

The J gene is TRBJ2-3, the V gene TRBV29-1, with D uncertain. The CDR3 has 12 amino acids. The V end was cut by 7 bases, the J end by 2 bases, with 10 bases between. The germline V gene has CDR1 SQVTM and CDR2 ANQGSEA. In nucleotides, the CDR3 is TGCAGCGCCGCCTTAATCACAGATACGCAGTATTTT. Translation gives CSAALITDTQYF.

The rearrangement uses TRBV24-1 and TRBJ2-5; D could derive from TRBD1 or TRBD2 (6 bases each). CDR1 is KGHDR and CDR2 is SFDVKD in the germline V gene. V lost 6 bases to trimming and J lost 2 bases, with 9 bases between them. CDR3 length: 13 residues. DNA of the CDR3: TGTGCCACCAGTCAAGGGGGGCAAGAGACCCAGTACTTC. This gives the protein CATSQGGQETQYF.

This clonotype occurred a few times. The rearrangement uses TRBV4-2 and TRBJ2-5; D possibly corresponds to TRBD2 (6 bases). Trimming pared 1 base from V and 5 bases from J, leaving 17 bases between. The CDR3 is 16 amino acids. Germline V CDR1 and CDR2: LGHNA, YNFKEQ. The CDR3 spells CASSQGEALRGETQYF. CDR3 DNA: TGTGCCAGCAGCCAAGGGGAAGCACTCCGGGGGGAGACCCAGTACTTC.

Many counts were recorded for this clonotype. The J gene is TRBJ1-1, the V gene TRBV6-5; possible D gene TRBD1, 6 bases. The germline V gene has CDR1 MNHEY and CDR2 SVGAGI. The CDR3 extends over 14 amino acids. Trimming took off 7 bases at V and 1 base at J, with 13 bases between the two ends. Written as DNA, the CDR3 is TGTGCCAGCAATGATACGGACAGGAACACTGAAGCTTTCTTT. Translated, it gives CASNDTDRNTEAFF.

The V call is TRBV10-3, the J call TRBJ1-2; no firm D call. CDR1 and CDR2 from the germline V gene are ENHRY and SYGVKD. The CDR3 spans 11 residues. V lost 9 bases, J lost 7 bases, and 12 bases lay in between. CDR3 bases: TGTGCCATGGCTAACGTGGTTGGCTACACCTTC. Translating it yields CAMANVVGYTF.

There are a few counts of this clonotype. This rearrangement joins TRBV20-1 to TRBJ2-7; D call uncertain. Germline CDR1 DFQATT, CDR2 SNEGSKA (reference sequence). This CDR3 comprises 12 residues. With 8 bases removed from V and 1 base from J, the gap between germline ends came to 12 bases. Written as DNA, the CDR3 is TGCAGTCCAGATGGCCTATCCTACGAGCAGTACTTC. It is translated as CSPDGLSYEQYF.

CDR3 DNA sequence: TGTGCCAGCAGGGGACCTCTCAAGAATGAGCAGTTCTTC. This encodes CASRGPLKNEQFF. This chain links TRBV28 with TRBJ2-1; D possibly uses TRBD1 or TRBD2 (5 bases each). The CDR3 spans 13 residues. Trimming left V 6 bases short and J 7 bases short, with 13 bases between. CDR1 MDHEN and CDR2 SYDVKM come from the germline V gene.

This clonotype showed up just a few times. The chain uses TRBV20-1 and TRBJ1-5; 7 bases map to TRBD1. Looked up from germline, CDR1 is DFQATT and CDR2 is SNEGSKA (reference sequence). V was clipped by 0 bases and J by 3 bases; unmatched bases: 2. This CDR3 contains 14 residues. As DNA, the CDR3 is TGCAGTGCTAGAGAGACAGGGAACAATCAGCCCCAGCATTTT. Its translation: CSARETGNNQPQHF.

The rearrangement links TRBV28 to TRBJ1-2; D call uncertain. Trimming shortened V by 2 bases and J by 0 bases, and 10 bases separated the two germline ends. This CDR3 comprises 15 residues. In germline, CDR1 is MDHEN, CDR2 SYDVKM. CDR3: CASSLGREANYGYTF. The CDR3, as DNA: TGTGCCAGCAGTTTAGGCCGGGAAGCTAACTATGGCTACACCTTC.

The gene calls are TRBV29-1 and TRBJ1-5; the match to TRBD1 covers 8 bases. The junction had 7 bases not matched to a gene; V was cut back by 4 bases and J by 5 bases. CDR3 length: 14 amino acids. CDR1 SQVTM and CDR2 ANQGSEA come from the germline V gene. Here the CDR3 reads CSVGGTGRDQPQHF. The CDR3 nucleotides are TGCAGCGTTGGGGGGACAGGTCGGGATCAGCCCCAGCATTTT.

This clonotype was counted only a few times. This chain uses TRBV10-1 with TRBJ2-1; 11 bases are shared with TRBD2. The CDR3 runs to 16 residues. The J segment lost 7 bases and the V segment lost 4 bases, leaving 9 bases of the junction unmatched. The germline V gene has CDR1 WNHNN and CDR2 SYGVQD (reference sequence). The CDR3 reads CASSAGLASGRNEQFF. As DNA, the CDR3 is TGCGCCAGCAGTGCAGGTTTGGCTAGCGGGAGGAATGAGCAGTTCTTC.

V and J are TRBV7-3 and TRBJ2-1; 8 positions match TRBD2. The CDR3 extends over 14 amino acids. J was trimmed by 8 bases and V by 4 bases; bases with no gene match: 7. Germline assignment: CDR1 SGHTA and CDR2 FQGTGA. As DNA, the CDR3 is TGTGCCAGCAGCTCCGGGACTAGGGGCCATGAGCAGTTCTTC. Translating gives CASSSGTRGHEQFF.

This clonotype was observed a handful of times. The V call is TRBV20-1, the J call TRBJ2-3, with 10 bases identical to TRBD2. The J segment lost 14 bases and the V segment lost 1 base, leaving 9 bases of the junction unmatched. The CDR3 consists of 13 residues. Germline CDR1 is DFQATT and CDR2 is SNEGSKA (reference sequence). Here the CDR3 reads CSARVSGRALSYF. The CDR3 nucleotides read TGCAGTGCTAGAGTGAGCGGGAGGGCACTTTCGTATTTT.

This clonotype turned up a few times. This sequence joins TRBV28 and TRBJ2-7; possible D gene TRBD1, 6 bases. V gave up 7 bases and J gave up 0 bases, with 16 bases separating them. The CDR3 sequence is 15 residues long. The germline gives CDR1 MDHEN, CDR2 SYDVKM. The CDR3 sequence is CASTISDSRSYEQYF. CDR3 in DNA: TGTGCCAGCACCATATCGGACAGTCGCTCCTACGAGCAGTACTTC.

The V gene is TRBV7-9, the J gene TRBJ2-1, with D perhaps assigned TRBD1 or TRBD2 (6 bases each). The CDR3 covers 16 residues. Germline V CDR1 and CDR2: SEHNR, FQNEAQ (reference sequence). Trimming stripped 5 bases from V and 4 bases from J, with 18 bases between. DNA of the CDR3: TGTGCCAGCAGCCCTAGGGCGGGGACAATTTACAATGAGCAGTTCTTC. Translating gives CASSPRAGTIYNEQFF. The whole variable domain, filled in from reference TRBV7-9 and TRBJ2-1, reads DTGVSQNPRHKITKRGQNVTFRCDPISEHNRLYWYRQTLGQGPEFLTYFQNEAQLEKSRLLSDRFSAERPKGSFSTLEIQRTEQGDSAMYLCASSPRAGTIYNEQFFGPGTRLTVL.

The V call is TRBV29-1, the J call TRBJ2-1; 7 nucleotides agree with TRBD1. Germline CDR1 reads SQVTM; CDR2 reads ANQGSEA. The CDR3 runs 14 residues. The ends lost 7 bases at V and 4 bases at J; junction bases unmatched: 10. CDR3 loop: CSGGRQGLYNEQFF. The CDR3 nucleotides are TGCAGCGGCGGTCGACAGGGCCTATACAATGAGCAGTTCTTC.

As DNA, the CDR3 is TGTGCCAGCAGCTTAGTAGGACAGAGTACCTACGAGCAGTACTTC. Translated: CASSLVGQSTYEQYF. The chain couples TRBV7-2 to TRBJ2-7, with TRBD1 as a possible D gene (6 bases). V was clipped by 1 base and J by 2 bases, with 12 bases between them. This CDR3 is 15 amino acids long. CDR1 and CDR2 from the germline V gene are SGHTA and FQGNSA.

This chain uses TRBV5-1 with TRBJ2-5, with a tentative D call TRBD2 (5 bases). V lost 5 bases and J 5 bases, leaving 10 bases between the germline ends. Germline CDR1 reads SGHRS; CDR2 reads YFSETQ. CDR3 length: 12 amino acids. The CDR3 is CASRVGEETQYF. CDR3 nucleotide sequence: TGCGCCAGCAGGGTGGGAGAGGAGACCCAGTACTTC.

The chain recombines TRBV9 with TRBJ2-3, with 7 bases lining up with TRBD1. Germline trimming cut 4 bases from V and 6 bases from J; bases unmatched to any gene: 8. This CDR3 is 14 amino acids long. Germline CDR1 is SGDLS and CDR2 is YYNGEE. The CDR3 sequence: CASSPAGGFDTQYF. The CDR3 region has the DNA TGTGCCAGCAGCCCAGCAGGGGGTTTTGATACGCAGTATTTT.

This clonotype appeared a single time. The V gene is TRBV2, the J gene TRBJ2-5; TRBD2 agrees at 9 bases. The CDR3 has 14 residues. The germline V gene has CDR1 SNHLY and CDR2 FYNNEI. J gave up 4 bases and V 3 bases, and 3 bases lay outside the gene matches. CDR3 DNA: TGTGCCAGCAGTGATAGCGGGAGAAGAGAGACCCAGTACTTC. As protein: CASSDSGRRETQYF.

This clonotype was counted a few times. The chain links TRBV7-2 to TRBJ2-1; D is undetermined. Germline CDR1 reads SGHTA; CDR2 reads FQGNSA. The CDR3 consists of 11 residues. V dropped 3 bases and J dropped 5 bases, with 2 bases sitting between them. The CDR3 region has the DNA TGTGCCAGCAGCTTTCACAATGAGCAGTTCTTC. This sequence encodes CASSFHNEQFF.